The rows below give T cell receptor beta chains drawn from one sample of a study of regulatory T cells in long-lasting Graves disease. TCRdb processed the multiplex PCR reads anew with MiXCR; each CDR3 protein has one entry. The table has 600,000 to 850,000 distinct CDR3 sequences, 30% seen once. Here the sequenced sample was peripheral blood mononuclear cells (PBMCs), taken when the disease was refractory, from a patient treated with antithyroid drugs. The receptors shown here come from a female donor with Graves disease. CDR3s include the opening cysteine and the closing phenylalanine or tryptophan. The D gene is left open where the match is weak. A clone size is listed for some rows: how often the clone was seen (once, few, many), or a class if it is expanded.

j_call	d_call	v_call	clone_size	cdr3_aa	cdr3_nt
TRBJ1-6	.	TRBV10-3	.	CAISEFGGYAYNSPLHF	TGTGCCATCAGTGAGTTTGGGGGCTACGCCTATAATTCACCCCTCCACTTT
TRBJ2-5	.	TRBV7-2	many	CASSPEGTSGWETQYF	TGTGCCAGCAGCCCGGAAGGCACTTCTGGCTGGGAGACCCAGTACTTC
TRBJ1-2	TRBD1	TRBV2	.	CASSEERTGYGYTF	TGTGCCAGCAGTGAAGAAAGGACAGGCTATGGCTACACCTTC
TRBJ1-5	.	TRBV2	.	CASSRTAVDDQPQHF	TGTGCCAGCAGTCGGACAGCGGTGGACGATCAGCCCCAGCATTTT
TRBJ1-3	TRBD1	TRBV6-2/TRBV6-3	few	CASSYSFDRGAGNTIYF	TGTGCCAGCAGTTACTCCTTTGACAGGGGAGCAGGAAACACCATATATTTT
TRBJ2-7	.	TRBV6-5	.	CASSYTAASSYEQYF	TGTGCCAGCAGTTATACGGCAGCGAGCTCCTACGAGCAGTACTTC
TRBJ1-1	.	TRBV11-2	.	CASSLWTKPNTEAFF	TGTGCCAGCAGCCTGTGGACCAAACCGAACACTGAAGCTTTCTTT
TRBJ1-1	.	TRBV29-1	once	CSVEGSPRGTEAFF	TGCAGCGTTGAGGGCAGCCCGAGGGGCACTGAAGCTTTCTTT
TRBJ1-1	.	TRBV29-1	few	CSVGPRGFEAFF	TGCAGCGTTGGGCCGAGGGGATTTGAAGCTTTCTTT
TRBJ2-7	TRBD2	TRBV5-1	.	CASSVSLAGAINPYEQYF	TGCGCCAGCAGCGTATCACTAGCGGGAGCAATTAATCCCTACGAGCAGTACTTC
TRBJ2-5	.	TRBV28	many	CASSQTGEETQYF	TGTGCCAGCAGTCAAACGGGGGAAGAGACCCAGTACTTC
TRBJ1-2	.	TRBV12-3/TRBV12-4	many	CASSLIGRDGYTF	TGTGCCAGCAGCTTAATAGGGAGGGACGGCTACACCTTC
TRBJ2-7	.	TRBV6-1	.	CASSASGIVGAGYTYEQYF	TGTGCCAGCAGTGCATCTGGGATTGTAGGAGCGGGCTATACCTACGAGCAGTACTTC
TRBJ2-1	.	TRBV11-2	.	CASSPRGVRNEQFF	TGTGCCAGCAGCCCTCGGGGCGTTAGGAATGAGCAGTTCTTC
TRBJ2-7	.	TRBV20-1	.	CSALRGGSSYEQYF	TGCAGTGCTTTGAGAGGGGGATCGTCGTACGAGCAGTACTTC
TRBJ2-1	TRBD1	TRBV6-2/TRBV6-3	once	CASGHRGEQFF	TGTGCCAGCGGCCACAGGGGTGAGCAGTTCTTC
TRBJ1-2	.	TRBV30	few	CAWSVQADLYGYTF	TGTGCCTGGAGTGTACAGGCAGACCTGTATGGCTACACCTTC
TRBJ1-2	.	TRBV11-2	few	CASSLNGPNYGYTF	TGTGCCAGCAGCTTAAACGGCCCGAACTATGGCTACACCTTC
TRBJ2-7	.	TRBV7-2	.	CASSPSREQYF	TGTGCCAGCAGCCCCTCTCGGGAGCAGTACTTC
TRBJ2-7	.	TRBV9	.	CASGASGVDEQYF	TGTGCCAGCGGAGCAAGTGGGGTCGACGAGCAGTACTTC
TRBJ2-7	.	TRBV28	many	CASETSSYEQYF	TGTGCCAGCGAAACGAGCTCCTACGAGCAGTACTTC
TRBJ1-5	.	TRBV28	.	CASSWQGLYSNQSQHF	TGTGCCAGCAGTTGGCAGGGACTGTATAGCAATCAGTCCCAGCATTTT
TRBJ1-5	TRBD1	TRBV6-1	many	CASRQRGTEGQPQHF	TGTGCCAGCAGACAAAGAGGGACAGAGGGTCAGCCCCAGCATTTT
TRBJ1-2	.	TRBV20-1	.	CSGERTDGYTF	TGCAGTGGCGAGCGGACAGATGGCTACACCTTC
TRBJ2-5	TRBD2	TRBV12-3/TRBV12-4	many	CASSLGTSGRARETQYF	TGTGCCAGCAGTTTAGGGACTAGCGGGAGGGCCCGCGAGACCCAGTACTTC
TRBJ2-7	TRBD2	TRBV3-1	few	CASSQDSSGRTEQYF	TGTGCCAGCAGCCAAGATTCTAGCGGGAGAACCGAGCAGTACTTC
TRBJ1-5	.	TRBV27	few	CASSDTRQPQHF	TGTGCCAGCAGCGATACTCGACAGCCCCAGCATTTT
TRBJ1-2	.	TRBV2	many	CASIERERDYGYTF	TGTGCCAGCATTGAGAGGGAGAGAGACTATGGCTACACCTTC
TRBJ2-5	.	TRBV2	many	CASSDGRETQYF	TGTGCCAGCAGTGATGGCAGAGAGACCCAGTACTTC
TRBJ1-3	.	TRBV5-5	.	CASSLDPRGRNTIYF	TGTGCCAGCAGCTTGGACCCGAGGGGCAGAAACACCATATATTTT
TRBJ1-5	TRBD1	TRBV28	few	CASRPKRGRGGNQPQHF	TGTGCCAGCAGACCAAAAAGGGGGCGCGGCGGCAATCAGCCCCAGCATTTT
TRBJ1-6	.	TRBV6-1	.	CASKADGLLHNSPLHF	TGTGCCAGCAAAGCCGACGGGCTTCTCCATAATTCACCCCTCCACTTT
TRBJ1-2	TRBD1	TRBV18	.	CASSPSPRTGANGYTF	TGTGCCAGCTCACCGAGCCCCCGGACAGGGGCAAATGGCTACACCTTC
TRBJ2-6	.	TRBV10-2	once	CASSESGYGANVLTF	TGCGCCAGCAGTGAGTCGGGGTATGGGGCCAACGTCCTGACTTTC
TRBJ2-7	.	TRBV6-1	.	CASSPTGFGVGYEQYF	TGTGCCAGCAGCCCGACAGGATTTGGGGTCGGGTACGAGCAGTACTTC